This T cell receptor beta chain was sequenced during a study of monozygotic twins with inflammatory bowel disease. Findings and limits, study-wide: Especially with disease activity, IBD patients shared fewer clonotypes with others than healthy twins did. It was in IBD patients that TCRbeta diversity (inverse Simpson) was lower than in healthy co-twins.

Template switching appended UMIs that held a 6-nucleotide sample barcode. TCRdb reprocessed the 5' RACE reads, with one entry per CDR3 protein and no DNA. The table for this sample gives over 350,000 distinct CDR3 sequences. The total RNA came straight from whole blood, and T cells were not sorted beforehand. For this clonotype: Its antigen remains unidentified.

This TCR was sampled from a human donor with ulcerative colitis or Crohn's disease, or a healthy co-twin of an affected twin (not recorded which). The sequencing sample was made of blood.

The CDR3 is CASSYKLDSRNTEAFF. This chain uses TRBV6-2 or TRBV6-3 with TRBJ1-1; TCRdb designates TRBD1, a call that cannot be tested without DNA. The length of the CDR3 is 16 residues. CDR1 is MNHEY, CDR2 SVGEGT, per germline.